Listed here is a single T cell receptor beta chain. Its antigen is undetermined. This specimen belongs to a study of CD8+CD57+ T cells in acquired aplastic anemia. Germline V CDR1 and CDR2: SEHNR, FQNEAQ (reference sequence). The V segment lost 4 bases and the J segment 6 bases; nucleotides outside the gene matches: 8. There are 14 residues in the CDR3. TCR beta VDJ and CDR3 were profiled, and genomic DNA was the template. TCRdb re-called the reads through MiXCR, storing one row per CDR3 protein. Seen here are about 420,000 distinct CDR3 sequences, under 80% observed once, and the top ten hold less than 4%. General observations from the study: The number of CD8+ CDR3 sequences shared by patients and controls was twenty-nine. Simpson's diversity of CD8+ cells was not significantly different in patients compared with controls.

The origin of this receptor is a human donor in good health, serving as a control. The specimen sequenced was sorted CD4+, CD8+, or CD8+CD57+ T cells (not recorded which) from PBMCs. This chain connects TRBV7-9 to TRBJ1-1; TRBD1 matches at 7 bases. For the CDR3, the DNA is TGTGCCAGCAGCTATGGAGGGGGCATGGCTGAAGCTTTCTTT. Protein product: CASSYGGGMAEAFF.